Described below is a single TCR beta chain sequence and its context. Antigen unknown. CDR3 length equals 14 residues. Trimming left V 4 bases short and J 8 bases short, with 16 bases between. Looked up from germline, CDR1 is SGHRS and CDR2 is YFSETQ. The data were taken from a study of cytomegalovirus exposure and HLA in healthy donors. Broader study findings: Among CMV-associated TCR beta chains, most appeared HLA-restricted in a later analysis. Presence/absence analyses treated sequencing depth as roughly uniform across donors.

Primers: 60 Vbeta forward and 13 Jbeta reverse. As originally analysed: There were tens of millions of unique TCR beta chains by a later count, and 8.5 million to 14 million of them were shared. Produced via immunoSEQ multiplex PCR; TCRdb's table is partial and in-frame only. That table furnishes V, J and clone size, whereas the DNA furnished D and trimming. This sample contains 40,000 or so clones. Sequencing input: PBMCs. The gene calls are TRBV5-1 and TRBJ2-1, with TRBD1 as a possible D gene (6 bases). The receptor's source is a woman in her twenties or thirties in good health and CMV-seropositive. CDR3 sequence reads: CASSISPGADEQFF. The CDR3 coding sequence is TGCGCCAGCAGCATATCCCCAGGGGCCGATGAGCAGTTCTTC. Looking up the rest from reference TRBV5-1 and TRBJ2-1 gives the full variable domain: KAGVTQTPRYLIKTRGQQVTLSCSPISGHRSVSWYQQTPGQGLQFLFEYFSETQRNKGNFPGRFSGRQFSNSRSEMNVSTLELGDSALYLCASSISPGADEQFFGPGTRLTVL.